This passage covers 9 T cell receptor beta chains from one sample sequenced in a study of blood T cell repertoires in COVID-19 (dated by TCRdb to about 2020). Preparation of the library involved the immunoSEQ multiplex PCR assay. Imported from immuneACCESS, the table was reduced by TCRdb to in-frame sequences with V and J called. These copies leave out some clones; in studies compared against another copy, an unresolved V gene accounts for under half, and the cause of the remainder is not known. The sample includes tens of thousands of clones, with over 80% observed a single time. The ten largest make up roughly a tenth of the sample. The sequenced sample consisted of peripheral blood. Every receptor here comes from a man aged 25-45 years with COVID-19, enrolled during active disease.

The genes are TRBV4-3 and TRBJ2-1; 14 nucleotides line up with TRBD2. The CDR3 totals 16 residues. V was pared by 5 bases and J by 6 bases, with 6 bases of the junction left unmatched. Germline assignment: CDR1 LGHNA and CDR2 YSLEER. The CDR3 DNA reads as TGCGCCAGCAGCTTGGGGACTAGCGGGAGCGGCAATGAGCAGTTCTTC. Translating gives CASSLGTSGSGNEQFF.

The V and J genes are TRBV30 and TRBJ2-7; D not certain. The CDR3 is 12 amino acids. Trimming cost V 0 bases and J 1 base, with 4 bases left between them. The germline V gene has CDR1 GTSNPN and CDR2 SVGIG (reference sequence). Written as DNA, the CDR3 is TGTGCCTGGAGTGTCAGTTCCTACGAGCAGTACTTC. This sequence encodes CAWSVSSYEQYF.

V gene TRBV5-5 combines with J gene TRBJ2-3, with 9 bases aligning to TRBD1. The junction had 3 bases not matched to a gene; V was cut back by 3 bases and J by 1 base. This CDR3 spans 15 amino acids. Germline V gene lookup returns CDR1 SGHKS and CDR2 YYEKEE (reference sequence). CDR3 sequence reads: CASSWTGARTDTQYF. As DNA, the CDR3 is TGTGCCAGCAGCTGGACAGGGGCCCGCACAGATACGCAGTATTTT.

The V and J genes are TRBV7-2 and TRBJ2-3, with D maybe TRBD2 (5 bases). Trimming stripped 2 bases from V and 0 bases from J, with 6 bases between. This CDR3 contains 14 residues. From germline, CDR1 is SGHTA and CDR2 FQGNSA. The CDR3 region is CASSLRTSTDTQYF. The CDR3 DNA is TGTGCCAGCAGCTTACGGACTAGCACAGATACGCAGTATTTT.

This rearrangement joins TRBV9 to TRBJ1-5; 7 positions match TRBD1. This CDR3 has 15 residues. V was clipped by 3 bases and J by 2 bases; unmatched bases: 5. CDR1 and CDR2 from the germline V gene are SGDLS and YYNGEE. CDR3: CASSAGGQGNQPQHF. As DNA, the CDR3 is TGTGCCAGCAGCGCCGGAGGACAGGGCAATCAGCCCCAGCATTTT.

V usage is TRBV4-1 and J usage is TRBJ2-7; D is possibly TRBD2 (5 bases). Between the trimmed V and J ends, which lost 0 bases and 7 bases, there was a span of 16 bases. The CDR3 consists of 15 residues. CDR1 and CDR2 (germline): MGHRA, YSYEKL. In DNA form, the CDR3 reads TGCGCCAGCAGCCAAGAAAAGCGGAACTCGCGAGAGCAGTACTTC. This encodes CASSQEKRNSREQYF.

Notes on this clone: Germline is not matched at one junction end, which may reflect a read error. This chain joins TRBV7-7 and TRBJ2-2, with 7 bases fitting TRBD2. The germline gives CDR1 SSHAT, CDR2 FNYEAQ (reference sequence). The CDR3 contains 16 residues. CDR3 sequence: CASSLESRGSSRELFF. CDR3 DNA: TGTGCTAGCAGCTTAGAGTCTCGCGGGAGTAGCCGGGAGCTGTTTTTT.

The chain recombines TRBV7-8 with TRBJ1-2, with no clear D. This CDR3 has 13 residues. V lost 1 base and J 7 bases, leaving 10 bases between the germline ends. In germline, CDR1 is SGHVS, CDR2 FQNEAQ. The CDR3 sequence is CASSLGGTGGYTF. As DNA, the CDR3 is TGTGCCAGCAGCTTAGGTGGTACGGGTGGCTACACCTTC.

The rearrangement links TRBV15 to TRBJ1-5; 8 bases fit TRBD1. CDR1 LNHNV and CDR2 YYDKDF come from the germline V gene (reference sequence). This CDR3 contains 17 residues. V lost 7 bases, J lost 0 bases, and 11 bases stayed unmatched. CDR3 residues: CATNNMTGAYSNQPQHF. CDR3 nucleotide sequence: TGTGCCACCAACAACATGACAGGGGCATATAGCAATCAGCCCCAGCATTTT.